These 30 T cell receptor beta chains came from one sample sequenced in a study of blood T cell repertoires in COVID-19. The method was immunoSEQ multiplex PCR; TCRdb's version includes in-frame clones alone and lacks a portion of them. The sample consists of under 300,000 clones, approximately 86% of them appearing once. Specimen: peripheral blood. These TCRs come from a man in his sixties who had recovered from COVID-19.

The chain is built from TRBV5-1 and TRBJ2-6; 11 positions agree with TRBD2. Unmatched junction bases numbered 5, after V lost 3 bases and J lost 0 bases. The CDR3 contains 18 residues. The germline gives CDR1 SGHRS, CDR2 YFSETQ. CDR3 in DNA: TGCGCCAGCAGCTCCCGACTAGCGGGAAGCTCTGGGGCCAACGTCCTGACTTTC. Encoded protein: CASSSRLAGSSGANVLTF.

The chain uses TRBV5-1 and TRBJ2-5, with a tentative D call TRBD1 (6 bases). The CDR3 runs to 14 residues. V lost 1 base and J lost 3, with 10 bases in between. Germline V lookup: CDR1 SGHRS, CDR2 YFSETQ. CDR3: CASSLTGPKETQYF. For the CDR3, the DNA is TGCGCCAGCAGCTTGACAGGGCCCAAAGAGACCCAGTACTTC.

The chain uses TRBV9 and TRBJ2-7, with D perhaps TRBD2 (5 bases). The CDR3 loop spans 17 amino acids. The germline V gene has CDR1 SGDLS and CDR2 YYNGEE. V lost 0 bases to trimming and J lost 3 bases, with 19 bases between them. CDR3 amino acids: CASSVGEEDPSYYEQYF. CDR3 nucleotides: TGTGCCAGCAGCGTAGGAGAGGAGGACCCCAGCTACTACGAGCAGTACTTC.

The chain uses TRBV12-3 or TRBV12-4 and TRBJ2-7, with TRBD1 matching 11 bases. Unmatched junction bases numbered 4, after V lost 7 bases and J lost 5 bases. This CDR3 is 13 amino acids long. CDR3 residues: CASKGQGGHEQYF. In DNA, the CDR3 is TGTGCCAGCAAGGGACAGGGGGGCCACGAGCAGTACTTC.

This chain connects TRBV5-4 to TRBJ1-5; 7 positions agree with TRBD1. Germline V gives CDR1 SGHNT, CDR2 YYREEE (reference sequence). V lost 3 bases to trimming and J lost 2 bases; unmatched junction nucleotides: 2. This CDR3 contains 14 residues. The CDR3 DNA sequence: TGTGCCAGCAGCTCCGGGACAGGCAATCAGCCCCAGCATTTT. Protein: CASSSGTGNQPQHF.

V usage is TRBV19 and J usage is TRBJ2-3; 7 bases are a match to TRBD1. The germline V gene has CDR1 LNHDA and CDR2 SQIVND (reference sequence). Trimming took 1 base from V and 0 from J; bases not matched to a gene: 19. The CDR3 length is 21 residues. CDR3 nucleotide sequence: TGTGCCAGTAGTATAGGGAGGTCGGGGACAGCGAGGGGGTTTAGCACAGATACGCAGTATTTT. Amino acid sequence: CASSIGRSGTARGFSTDTQYF. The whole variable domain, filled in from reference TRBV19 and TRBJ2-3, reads DGGITQSPKYLFRKEGQNVTLSCEQNLNHDAMYWYRQDPGQGLRLIYYSQIVNDFQKGDIAEGYSVSREKKESFPLTVTSAQKNPTAFYLCASSIGRSGTARGFSTDTQYFGPGTRLTVL.

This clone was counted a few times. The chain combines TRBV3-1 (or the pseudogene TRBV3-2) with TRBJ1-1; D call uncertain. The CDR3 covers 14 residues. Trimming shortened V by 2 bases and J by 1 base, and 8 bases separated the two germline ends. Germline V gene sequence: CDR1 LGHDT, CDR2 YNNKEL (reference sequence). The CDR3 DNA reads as TGTGCCAGCAGCCAATTGGCACAGAACACTGAAGCTTTCTTT. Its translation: CASSQLAQNTEAFF.

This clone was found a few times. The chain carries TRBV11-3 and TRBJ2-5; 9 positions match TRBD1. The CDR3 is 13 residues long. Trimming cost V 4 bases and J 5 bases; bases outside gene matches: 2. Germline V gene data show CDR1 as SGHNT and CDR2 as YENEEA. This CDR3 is CASSWDREETQYF. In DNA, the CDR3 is TGTGCCAGCAGCTGGGACAGGGAGGAGACCCAGTACTTC.

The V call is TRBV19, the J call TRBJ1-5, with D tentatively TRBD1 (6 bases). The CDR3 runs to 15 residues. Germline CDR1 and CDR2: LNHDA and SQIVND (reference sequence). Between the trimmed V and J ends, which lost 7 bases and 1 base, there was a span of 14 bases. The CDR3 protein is CASNPGQTSNQPQHF. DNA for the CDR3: TGTGCCAGTAATCCAGGACAGACAAGCAATCAGCCCCAGCATTTT.

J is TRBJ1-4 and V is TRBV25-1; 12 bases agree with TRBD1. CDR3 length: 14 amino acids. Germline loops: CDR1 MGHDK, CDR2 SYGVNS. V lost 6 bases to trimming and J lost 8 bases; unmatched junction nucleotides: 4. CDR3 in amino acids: CASSAGQGAEKLFF. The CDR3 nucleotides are TGTGCCAGCAGCGCGGGACAGGGGGCGGAAAAACTGTTTTTT. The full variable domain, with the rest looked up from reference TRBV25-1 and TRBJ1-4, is EADIYQTPRYLVIGTGKKITLECSQTMGHDKMYWYQQDPGMELHLIHYSYGVNSTEKGDLSSESTVSRIRTEHFPLTLESARPSHTSQYLCASSAGQGAEKLFFGSGTQLSVL.

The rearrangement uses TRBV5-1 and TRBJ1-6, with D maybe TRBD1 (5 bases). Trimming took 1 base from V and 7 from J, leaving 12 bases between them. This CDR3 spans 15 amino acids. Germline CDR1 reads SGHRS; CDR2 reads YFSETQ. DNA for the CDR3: TGCGCCAGCAGCTTGTCCGGGGGATCCAATTCACCCCTCCACTTT. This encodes CASSLSGGSNSPLHF.

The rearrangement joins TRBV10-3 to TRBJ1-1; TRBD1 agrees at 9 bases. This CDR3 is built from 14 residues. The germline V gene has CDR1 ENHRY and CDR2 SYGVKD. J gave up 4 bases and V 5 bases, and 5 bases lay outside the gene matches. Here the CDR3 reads CAISTTGGGTEAFF. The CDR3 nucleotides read TGTGCCATCAGTACCACAGGGGGCGGCACTGAAGCTTTCTTT.

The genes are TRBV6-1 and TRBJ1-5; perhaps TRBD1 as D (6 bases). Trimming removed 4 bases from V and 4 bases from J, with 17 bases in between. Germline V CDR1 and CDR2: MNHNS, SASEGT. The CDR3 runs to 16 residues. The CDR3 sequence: CASSGPGGGQNQPQHF. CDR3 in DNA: TGTGCCAGCAGTGGCCCGGGGGGGGGACAAAATCAGCCCCAGCATTTT.

The CDR3 DNA sequence: TGTGCCAGCAGCCCCATTGGACAGAGAATGGAGACCCAGTACTTC. This translates into CASSPIGQRMETQYF. The chain links TRBV14 to TRBJ2-5; TRBD1 might be the D (6 bases). Trimming stripped 4 bases from V and 5 bases from J, with 17 bases between. The CDR3 length is 15 residues. From germline, CDR1 is SGHDN and CDR2 FVKESK. Combining the CDR3 with reference TRBV14 and TRBJ2-5 gives the whole variable domain EAGVTQFPSHSVIEKGQTVTLRCDPISGHDNLYWYRRVMGKEIKFLLHFVKESKQDESGMPNNRFLAERTGGTYSTLKVQPAELEDSGVYFCASSPIGQRMETQYFGPGTRLLVL.

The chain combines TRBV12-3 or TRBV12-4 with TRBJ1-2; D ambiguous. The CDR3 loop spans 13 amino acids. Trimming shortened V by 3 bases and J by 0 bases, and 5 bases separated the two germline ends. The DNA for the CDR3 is TGTGCCAGCAGTTTCGGGGCTAACTATGGCTACACCTTC. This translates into CASSFGANYGYTF.

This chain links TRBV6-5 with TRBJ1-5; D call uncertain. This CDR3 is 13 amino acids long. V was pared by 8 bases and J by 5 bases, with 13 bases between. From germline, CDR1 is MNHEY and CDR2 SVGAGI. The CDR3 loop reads CASWRGGDQPQHF. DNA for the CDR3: TGTGCCAGCTGGAGAGGCGGGGATCAGCCCCAGCATTTT.

The CDR3 sequence: CASSQDRGVVTGELFF. The CDR3 DNA follows: TGTGCCAGCAGCCAAGATCGGGGGGTGGTCACCGGGGAGCTGTTTTTT. The rearrangement joins TRBV3-1 (or the pseudogene TRBV3-2) to TRBJ2-2; 7 bases are shared with TRBD2. The CDR3 has 16 residues. Losses at the gene ends were 0 bases for V and 4 bases for J; bases not matched to a gene: 5. Germline V gives CDR1 LGHDT, CDR2 YNNKEL (reference sequence).

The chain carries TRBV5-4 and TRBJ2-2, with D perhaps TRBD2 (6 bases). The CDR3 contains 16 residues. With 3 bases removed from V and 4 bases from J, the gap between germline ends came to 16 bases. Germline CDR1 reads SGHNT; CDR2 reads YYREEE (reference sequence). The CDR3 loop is CASSSYTGLLTGELFF. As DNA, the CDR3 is TGTGCCAGCAGCTCGTACACGGGACTCCTCACCGGGGAGCTGTTTTTT.

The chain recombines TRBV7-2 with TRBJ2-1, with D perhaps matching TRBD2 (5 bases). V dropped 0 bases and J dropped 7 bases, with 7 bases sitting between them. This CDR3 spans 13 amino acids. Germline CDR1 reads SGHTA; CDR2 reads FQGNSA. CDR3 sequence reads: CASSLAPGNEQFF. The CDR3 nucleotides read TGTGCCAGCAGCTTAGCGCCGGGGAATGAGCAGTTCTTC. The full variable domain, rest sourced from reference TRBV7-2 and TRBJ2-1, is GAGVSQSPSNKVTEKGKDVELRCDPISGHTALYWYRQSLGQGLEFLIYFQGNSAPDKSGLPSDRFSAERTGGSVSTLTIQRTQQEDSAVYLCASSLAPGNEQFFGPGTRLTVL.

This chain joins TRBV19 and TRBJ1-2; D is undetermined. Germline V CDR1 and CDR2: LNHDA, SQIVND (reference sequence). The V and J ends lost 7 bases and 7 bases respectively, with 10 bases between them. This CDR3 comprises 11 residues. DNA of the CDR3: TGTGCCAGTACCAACCCGGTTGGCTACACCTTC. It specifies CASTNPVGYTF. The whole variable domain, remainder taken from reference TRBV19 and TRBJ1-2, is DGGITQSPKYLFRKEGQNVTLSCEQNLNHDAMYWYRQDPGQGLRLIYYSQIVNDFQKGDIAEGYSVSREKKESFPLTVTSAQKNPTAFYLCASTNPVGYTFGSGTRLTVV.

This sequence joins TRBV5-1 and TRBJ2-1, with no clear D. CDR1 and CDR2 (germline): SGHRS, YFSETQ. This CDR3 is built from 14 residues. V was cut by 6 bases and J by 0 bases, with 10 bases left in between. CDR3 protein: CASTRQVSYNEQFF. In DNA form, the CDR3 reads TGCGCCAGCACCCGGCAGGTCTCCTACAATGAGCAGTTCTTC.

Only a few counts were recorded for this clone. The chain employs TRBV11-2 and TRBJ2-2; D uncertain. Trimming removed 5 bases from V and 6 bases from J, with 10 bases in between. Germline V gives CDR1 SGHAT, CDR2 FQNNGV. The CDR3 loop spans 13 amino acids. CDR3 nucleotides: TGTGCCAGCAGCCCCGACTGGGCCGGGGAGCTGTTTTTT. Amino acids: CASSPDWAGELFF.

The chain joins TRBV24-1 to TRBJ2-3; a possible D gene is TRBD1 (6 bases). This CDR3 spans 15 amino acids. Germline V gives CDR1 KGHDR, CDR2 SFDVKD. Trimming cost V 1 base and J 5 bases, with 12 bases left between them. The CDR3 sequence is CATSDFPRGRDTQYF. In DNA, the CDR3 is TGTGCCACCAGTGATTTCCCCAGGGGCAGAGATACGCAGTATTTT.

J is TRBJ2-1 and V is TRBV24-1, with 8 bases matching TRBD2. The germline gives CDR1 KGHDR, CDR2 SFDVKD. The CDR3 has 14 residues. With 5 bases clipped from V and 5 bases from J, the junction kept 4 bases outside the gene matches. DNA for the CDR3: TGTGCCACCAGTGTAACGGGGGGGCACAATGAGCAGTTCTTC. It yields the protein CATSVTGGHNEQFF.

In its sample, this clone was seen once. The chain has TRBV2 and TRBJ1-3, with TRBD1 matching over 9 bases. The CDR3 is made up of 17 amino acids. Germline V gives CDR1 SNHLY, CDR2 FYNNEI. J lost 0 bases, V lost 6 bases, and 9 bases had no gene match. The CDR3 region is CASRGRTGVTSGNTIYF. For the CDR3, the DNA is TGTGCCAGCAGGGGAAGGACAGGGGTTACCTCTGGAAACACCATATATTTT.

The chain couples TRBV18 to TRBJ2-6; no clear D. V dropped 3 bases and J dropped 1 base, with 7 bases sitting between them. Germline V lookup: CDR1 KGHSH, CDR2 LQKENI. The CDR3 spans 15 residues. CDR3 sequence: CASSPVESGANVLTF. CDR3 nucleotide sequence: TGTGCCAGCTCACCGGTGGAGTCTGGGGCCAACGTCCTGACTTTC.

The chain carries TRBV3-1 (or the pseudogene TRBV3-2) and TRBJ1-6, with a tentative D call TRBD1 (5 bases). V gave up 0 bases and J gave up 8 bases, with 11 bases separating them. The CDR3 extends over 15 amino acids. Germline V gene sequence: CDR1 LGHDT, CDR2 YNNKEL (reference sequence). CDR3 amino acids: CASSQDPQGYSPLHF. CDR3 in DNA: TGTGCCAGCAGCCAAGATCCCCAGGGCTATTCACCCCTCCACTTT.

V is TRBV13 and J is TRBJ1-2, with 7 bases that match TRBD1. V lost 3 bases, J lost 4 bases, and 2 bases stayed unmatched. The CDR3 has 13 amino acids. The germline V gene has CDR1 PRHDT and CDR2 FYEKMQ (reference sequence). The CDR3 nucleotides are TGTGCCAGCAGCTTGGGACAGTTCTATGGCTACACCTTC. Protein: CASSLGQFYGYTF.

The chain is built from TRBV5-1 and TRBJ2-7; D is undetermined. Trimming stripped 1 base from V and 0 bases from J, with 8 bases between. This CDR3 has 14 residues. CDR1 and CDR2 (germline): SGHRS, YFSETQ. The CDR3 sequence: CASSLLQSSYEQYF. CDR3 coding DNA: TGCGCCAGCAGCTTGCTGCAGTCCTCCTACGAGCAGTACTTC.

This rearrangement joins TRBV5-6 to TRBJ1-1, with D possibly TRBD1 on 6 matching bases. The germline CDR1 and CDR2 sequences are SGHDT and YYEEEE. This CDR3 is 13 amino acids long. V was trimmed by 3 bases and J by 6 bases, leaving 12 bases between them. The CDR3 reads CASSWDIRAEAFF. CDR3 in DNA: TGTGCCAGCAGCTGGGACATTAGAGCTGAAGCTTTCTTT.